This TCR beta chain was obtained from a study of neurological immune-mediated disorders. The cDNA came from 5'RACE, which used 10-nucleotide random UMIs. One entry per CDR3 protein results from TCRdb running MiXCR on the 5' RACE reads. The sample has about 48,000 distinct CDR3 sequences, under 13% seen once; the top ten hold less than 25%. J was trimmed by 2 bases and V by 6 bases; bases with no gene match: 6. The CDR3 loop spans 15 amino acids. From germline, CDR1 is LGHDT and CDR2 YNNKEL (reference sequence). This clonotype has at least ten counts. The antigen is not known. Whole-study findings and limits: Private repertoires in all groups were suggested, as expanded clones shared no CDR3 amino acid sequences across subjects.

It was from 2 million PBMCs stored at -80 C that the unsorted libraries were obtained. V is TRBV3-1 and J is TRBJ2-2, with 7 nucleotides matching TRBD1. This receptor was taken from a woman in her thirties or forties with HTLV-1-associated myelopathy (HAM/TSP). Material: PBMCs. CDR3 DNA: TGTGCCAGCAGAGACAGGGAACAAAACACCGGGGAGCTGTTTTTT. Translation gives CASRDREQNTGELFF.